The clone carrying this T cell receptor (beta chain) was found a few times. Antigen: not known. The record originates from a study of T cell repertoires in aging, cancer and after chemotherapy. TRB rearrangements spanning V, D and J were amplified using mixed TRB-A/B primers. TCRdb used MiXCR to reprocess the multiplex PCR reads, holding one entry per CDR3 protein. The sample carries some 12,000 distinct CDR3 sequences, about 24% recorded once. TCR beta rearrangements were amplified from peripheral blood genomic DNA. This CDR3 comprises 14 residues. Study-wide points: Compared with age-matched healthy donors, untreated hematological or solid cancer patients showed higher blood TCR clonality. Healthy donors lost TCR diversity with age mainly through richness, cancer patients through richness and evenness.

What was sequenced was blood. The chain is built from TRBV21-1 and TRBJ1-2; TRBD1, the table's D call, lacks a check against the DNA. TRBV21-1 is a recognized pseudogene. The TCR originated in a human donor in good health. The CDR3 sequence is CASRRGDPPYGYTF. CDR3 nucleotide sequence: TGTGCCAGCAGAAGGGGGGATCCGCCGTATGGCTACACCTTC.